This record covers a single TCR beta chain. This table comes from immunoSEQ multiplex PCR, and its TCRdb copy is limited to in-frame clones, with some not included. This sample has some 160,000 clones; around 85% occur once, and the top ten carry about 3.9%. This CDR3 is built from 14 residues. The V and J ends lost 3 bases and 7 bases respectively, with 17 bases between them. Germline-derived CDR1 and CDR2 are SGDLS and YYNGEE. The data are from a study of blood T cell repertoires in COVID-19. Study overall: Collection of acute and convalescent COVID-19 samples took place in the United States, Italy and Spain.

Sequenced input: peripheral blood. The chain uses TRBV9 and TRBJ2-7; D might be TRBD2 (5 bases). The sequence came from a woman in her 70s with acute or convalescent COVID-19. The CDR3 bases are TGTGCCAGCAGCGCGAATGTGGACTCAACGGAGCAGTACTTC. Protein: CASSANVDSTEQYF.